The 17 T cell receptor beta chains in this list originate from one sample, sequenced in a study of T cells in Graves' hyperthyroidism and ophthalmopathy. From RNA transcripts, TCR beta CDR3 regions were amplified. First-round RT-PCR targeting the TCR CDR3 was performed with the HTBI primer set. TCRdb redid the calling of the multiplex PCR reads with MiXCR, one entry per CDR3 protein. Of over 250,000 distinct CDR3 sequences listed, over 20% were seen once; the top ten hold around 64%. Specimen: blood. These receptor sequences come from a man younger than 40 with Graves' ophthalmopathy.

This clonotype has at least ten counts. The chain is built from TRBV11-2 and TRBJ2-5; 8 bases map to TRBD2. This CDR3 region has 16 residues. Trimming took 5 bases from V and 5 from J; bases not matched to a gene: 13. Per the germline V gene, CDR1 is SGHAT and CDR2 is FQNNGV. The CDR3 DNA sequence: TGTGCCAGCAGCCCCCGGCTAGCGGGCGAGGGGGAGACCCAGTACTTC. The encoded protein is CASSPRLAGEGETQYF.

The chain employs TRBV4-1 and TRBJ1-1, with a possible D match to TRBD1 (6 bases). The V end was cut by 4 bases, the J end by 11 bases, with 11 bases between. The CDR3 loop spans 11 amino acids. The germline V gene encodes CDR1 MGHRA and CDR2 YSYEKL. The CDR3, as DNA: TGCGCCAGCAGCCGGGGGGCCTGGGCTTTCTTT. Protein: CASSRGAWAFF.

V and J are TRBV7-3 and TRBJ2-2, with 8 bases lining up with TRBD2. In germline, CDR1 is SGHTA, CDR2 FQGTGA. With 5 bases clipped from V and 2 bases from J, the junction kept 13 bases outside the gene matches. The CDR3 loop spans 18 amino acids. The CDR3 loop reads CASSQRIAGGLNTGELFF. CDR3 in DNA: TGTGCCAGCAGCCAACGAATTGCGGGAGGACTTAACACCGGGGAGCTGTTTTTT.

CDR3 amino acids: CASSTDGDTQYF. The CDR3 DNA sequence: TGTGCCAGCAGTACGGACGGAGATACGCAGTATTTT. The rearrangement joins TRBV12-3 or TRBV12-4 to TRBJ2-3; D remains unclear. The CDR3 runs 12 residues. Between the trimmed V and J ends, which lost 5 bases and 5 bases, there was a span of 8 bases.

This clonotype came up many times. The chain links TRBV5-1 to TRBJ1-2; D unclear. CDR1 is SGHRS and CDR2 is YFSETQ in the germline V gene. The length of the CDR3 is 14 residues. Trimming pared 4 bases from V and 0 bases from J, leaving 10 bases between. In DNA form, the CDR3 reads TGCGCCAGCAGCATGGACGGAGCTAACTATGGCTACACCTTC. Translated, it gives CASSMDGANYGYTF.

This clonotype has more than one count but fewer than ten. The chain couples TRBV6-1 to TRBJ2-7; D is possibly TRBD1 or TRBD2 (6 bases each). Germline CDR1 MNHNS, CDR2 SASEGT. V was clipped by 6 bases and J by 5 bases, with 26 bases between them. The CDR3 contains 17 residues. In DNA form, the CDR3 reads TGTGCCAGCAGCTCGGTGGTTAGCGGCGTGGGGGGCGACGAGCAGTACTTC. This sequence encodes CASSSVVSGVGGDEQYF.

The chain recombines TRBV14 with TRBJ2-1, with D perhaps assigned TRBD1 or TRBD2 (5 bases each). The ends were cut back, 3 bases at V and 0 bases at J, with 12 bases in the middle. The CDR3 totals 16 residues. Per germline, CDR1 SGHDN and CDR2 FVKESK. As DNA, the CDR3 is TGTGCCAGCAGCCAGACTACTAGGGGCTCCTACAATGAGCAGTTCTTC. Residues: CASSQTTRGSYNEQFF. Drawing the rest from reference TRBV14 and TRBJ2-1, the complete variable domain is EAGVTQFPSHSVIEKGQTVTLRCDPISGHDNLYWYRRVMGKEIKFLLHFVKESKQDESGMPNNRFLAERTGGTYSTLKVQPAELEDSGVYFCASSQTTRGSYNEQFFGPGTRLTVL.

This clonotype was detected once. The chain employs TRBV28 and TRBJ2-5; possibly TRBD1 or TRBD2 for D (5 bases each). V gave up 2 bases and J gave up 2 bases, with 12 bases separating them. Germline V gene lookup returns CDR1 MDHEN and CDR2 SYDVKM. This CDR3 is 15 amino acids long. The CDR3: CASSLNPGLQETQYF. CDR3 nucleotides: TGTGCCAGCAGTTTAAATCCGGGGCTTCAAGAGACCCAGTACTTC.

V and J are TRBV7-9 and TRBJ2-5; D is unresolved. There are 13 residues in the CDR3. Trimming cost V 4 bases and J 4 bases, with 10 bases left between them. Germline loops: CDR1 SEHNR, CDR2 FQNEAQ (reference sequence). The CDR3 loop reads CASSSFYIETQYF. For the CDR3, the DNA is TGTGCCAGCAGCTCCTTCTACATAGAGACCCAGTACTTC.

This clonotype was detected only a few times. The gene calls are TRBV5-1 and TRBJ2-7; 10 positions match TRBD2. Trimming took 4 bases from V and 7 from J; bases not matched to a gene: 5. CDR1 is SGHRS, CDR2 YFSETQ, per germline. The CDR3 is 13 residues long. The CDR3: CASSIAGGREQYF. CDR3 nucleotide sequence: TGCGCCAGCAGCATAGCGGGAGGAAGAGAGCAGTACTTC.

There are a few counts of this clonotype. The CDR3 bases are TGTGCCAGCAGTCCCCTTCCAGGGACAGGGGGAACCTACGAGCAGTACTTC. Protein sequence: CASSPLPGTGGTYEQYF. The chain employs TRBV12-3 or TRBV12-4 and TRBJ2-7; 11 bases are a match to TRBD1. V was pared by 5 bases and J by 2 bases, with 11 bases of the junction left unmatched. CDR3 size: 17 residues.

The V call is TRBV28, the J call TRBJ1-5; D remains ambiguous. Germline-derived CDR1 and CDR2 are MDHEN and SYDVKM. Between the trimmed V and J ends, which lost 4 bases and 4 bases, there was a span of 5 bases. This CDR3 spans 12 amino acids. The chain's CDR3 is CASSSNNQPQHF. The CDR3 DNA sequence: TGTGCCAGCAGTTCTAATAATCAGCCCCAGCATTTT.

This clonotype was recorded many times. CDR3 in amino acids: CASRDPGQQNTEAFF. CDR3 bases: TGTGCCAGCAGGGATCCGGGACAGCAGAACACTGAAGCTTTCTTT. The gene calls are TRBV2 and TRBJ1-1, with 7 bases lining up with TRBD1. The germline gives CDR1 SNHLY, CDR2 FYNNEI. CDR3 length: 15 residues. The trim removed 6 bases at V and 1 base at J, leaving 8 bases unmatched. Together with reference TRBV2 and TRBJ1-1, the CDR3 gives the full variable domain: EPEVTQTPSHQVTQMGQEVILRCVPISNHLYFYWYRQILGQKVEFLVSFYNNEISEKSEIFDDQFSVERPDGSNFTLKIRSTKLEDSAMYFCASRDPGQQNTEAFFGQGTRLTVV.

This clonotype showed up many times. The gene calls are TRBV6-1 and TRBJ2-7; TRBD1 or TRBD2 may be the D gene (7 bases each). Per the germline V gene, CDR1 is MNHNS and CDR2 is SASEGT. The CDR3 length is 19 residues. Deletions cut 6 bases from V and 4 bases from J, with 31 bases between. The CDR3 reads CASRERSTGRATRGYEQYF. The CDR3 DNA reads TGTGCCAGCAGGGAAAGGTCGACAGGGAGGGCGACACGGGGATACGAGCAGTACTTC.

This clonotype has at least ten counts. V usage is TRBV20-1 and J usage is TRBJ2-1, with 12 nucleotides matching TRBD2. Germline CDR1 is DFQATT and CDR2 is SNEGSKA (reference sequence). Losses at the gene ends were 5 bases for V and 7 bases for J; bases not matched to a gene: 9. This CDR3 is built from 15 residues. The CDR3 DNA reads TGCAGTGCTGGATCCCTAGCGGGAGGGCCTAATGAGCAGTTCTTC. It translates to CSAGSLAGGPNEQFF.

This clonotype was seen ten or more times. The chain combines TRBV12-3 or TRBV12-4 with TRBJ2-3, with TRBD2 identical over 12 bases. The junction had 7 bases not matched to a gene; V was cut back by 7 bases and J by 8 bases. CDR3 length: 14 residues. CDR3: CASTKTSGRPTQYF. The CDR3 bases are TGTGCCAGCACCAAGACTAGCGGGAGACCTACGCAGTATTTT.

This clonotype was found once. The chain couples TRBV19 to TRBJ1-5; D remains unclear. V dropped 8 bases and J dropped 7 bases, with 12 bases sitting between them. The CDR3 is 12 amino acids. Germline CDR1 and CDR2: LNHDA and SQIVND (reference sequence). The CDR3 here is CASAWVGQPQHF. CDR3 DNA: TGTGCCAGTGCCTGGGTTGGCCAGCCCCAGCATTTT.